Listed below are T cell receptor beta chains from one sample, sequenced in a study of blood T cell repertoires in COVID-19. Here immunoSEQ multiplex PCR was the method, and the copy in TCRdb shows in-frame clones only, minus some. The repertoire consists of about 180,000 clones, with roughly 89% occurring once and the leading ten covering about 12%. The sample taken for sequencing was peripheral blood. The receptors were sampled from a woman in her 70s with COVID-19, enrolled during active disease. Each CDR3 is given with its conserved first and last residue. A D gene is named only where the DNA matches it firmly. For some rows the clone size is stated as once, few or many, or as a class when expanded; others skip it.

D	length	J	size	V	CDR3	DNA
-	13	TRBJ1-2	-	TRBV5-1	CASSLIVTWGYTF	TGCGCCAGCAGCTTGATAGTAACCTGGGGCTACACCTTC
TRBD2	15	TRBJ2-7	-	TRBV5-1	CASSPLAGGGYEQYF	TGCGCCAGCAGCCCTCTAGCGGGAGGCGGATACGAGCAGTACTTC
TRBD2	16	TRBJ2-1	-	TRBV6-4	CASSVNELAPYNEQFF	TGTGCCAGCAGTGTAAATGAACTAGCGCCATACAATGAGCAGTTCTTC
-	11	TRBJ2-7	-	TRBV19	CASSVRDEQYF	TGTGCCAGTAGTGTTCGGGACGAGCAGTACTTC
-	13	TRBJ1-1	-	TRBV21-1	CASSKVRNTEAFF	TGTGCCAGCAGCAAAGTGAGGAACACTGAAGCTTTCTTT
TRBD2	14	TRBJ2-1	-	TRBV7-9	CASSFGGRGYEQFF	TGTGCCAGCAGCTTTGGCGGGAGGGGGTATGAGCAGTTCTTC
TRBD1	14	TRBJ1-3	-	TRBV27	CASTQTGSGNTIYF	TGTGCCAGCACCCAGACAGGGAGTGGAAACACCATATATTTT
TRBD2	15	TRBJ2-3	-	TRBV6-1	CASRMGLANADTQYF	TGTGCCAGCAGGATGGGACTAGCGAATGCAGATACGCAGTATTTT
-	17	TRBJ2-2	-	TRBV5-1	CASSLETPGANTGELFF	TGCGCCAGCAGCTTGGAGACTCCGGGAGCGAACACCGGGGAGCTGTTTTTT
TRBD1	13	TRBJ2-7	-	TRBV5-4	CASSFRGLYEQYF	TGTGCCAGCAGCTTTAGGGGGCTGTACGAGCAGTACTTC
TRBD1	15	TRBJ1-5	-	TRBV19	CASSQRQGGYQPQHF	TGTGCCAGTAGTCAGAGACAGGGAGGCTATCAGCCCCAGCATTTT
TRBD1	17	TRBJ1-3	once	TRBV28	CASSFPGQVPSGNTIYF	TGTGCCAGCAGTTTTCCGGGACAGGTTCCCTCTGGAAACACCATATATTTT
-	18	TRBJ2-7	-	TRBV6-1	CASSESGFQGRENYEQYF	TGTGCCAGCAGTGAATCGGGCTTCCAGGGGAGGGAAAACTACGAGCAGTACTTC
TRBD1	15	TRBJ1-4	few	TRBV28	CASRLSTGINEKLFF	TGTGCCAGCAGACTTTCGACAGGGATTAATGAAAAACTGTTTTTT
-	14	TRBJ2-3	-	TRBV29-1	CSVEGQGFTDTQYF	TGCAGCGTTGAGGGTCAGGGGTTCACAGATACGCAGTATTTT
TRBD1	14	TRBJ2-7	-	TRBV11-2	CASSLDRGSYEQYF	TGTGCCAGCAGCTTGGACAGGGGTAGCTACGAGCAGTACTTC
-	12	TRBJ2-2	-	TRBV29-1	CSALGITGELFF	TGCAGCGCACTAGGGATCACCGGGGAGCTGTTTTTT
-	17	TRBJ1-4	-	TRBV21-1	CASSKDCGTSTNEKLFF	TGTGCCAGCAGCAAAGATTGTGGGACATCAACTAATGAAAAACTGTTTTTT
TRBD2	16	TRBJ2-1	-	TRBV5-1	CASSPRLAGGYNEQFF	TGCGCCAGCAGCCCGCGACTAGCGGGGGGCTACAATGAGCAGTTCTTC
-	14	TRBJ2-7	-	TRBV29-1	CSVEDLAGQAEQYF	TGCAGCGTTGAAGATCTCGCAGGTCAGGCCGAGCAGTACTTC
TRBD1	16	TRBJ1-3	-	TRBV28	CASRQNRGRAGNTIYF	TGTGCCAGCAGGCAAAACAGGGGGCGGGCGGGAAACACCATATATTTT
TRBD1	18	TRBJ2-7	-	TRBV6-2/TRBV6-3	CASSYSSSGDRHSYEQYF	TGTGCCAGCAGTTACTCGAGTTCTGGGGACAGACACTCCTACGAGCAGTACTTC
-	15	TRBJ1-2	-	TRBV19	CASSWVTSDVEGYTF	TGTGCCAGTAGTTGGGTTACATCGGATGTGGAGGGCTACACCTTC
-	15	TRBJ2-7	-	TRBV6-2/TRBV6-3	CASSYSDTGSYEQYF	TGTGCCAGCAGTTACTCCGATACAGGCTCCTACGAGCAGTACTTC
-	13	TRBJ2-7	once	TRBV6-5	CASIRRGSYEQYF	TGTGCCAGCATCCGGCGCGGCTCCTACGAGCAGTACTTC
-	15	TRBJ2-7	once	TRBV7-9	CASSVQRQGLYEQYF	TGTGCCAGCAGCGTCCAGAGACAGGGACTCTACGAGCAGTACTTC
TRBD1	14	TRBJ1-2	-	TRBV15	CATRSAGGNYGYTF	TGTGCCACTCGGTCGGCAGGGGGCAACTATGGCTACACCTTC
TRBD1	16	TRBJ2-1	-	TRBV27	CASSFLPGGSVVEQFF	TGTGCCAGCAGTTTCCTACCAGGGGGCTCTGTAGTTGAGCAGTTCTTC
-	15	TRBJ2-5	once	TRBV2	CASRRLGLGQETQYF	TGTGCCAGCAGACGGTTGGGGCTAGGCCAAGAGACCCAGTACTTC
TRBD2	14	TRBJ2-7	-	TRBV12-5	CASGTGTSNYEQYF	TGTGCTAGTGGAACCGGGACTAGCAACTACGAGCAGTACTTC
-	13	TRBJ2-5	-	TRBV30	CAWSRWESETQYF	TGTGCCTGGAGTAGGTGGGAGTCAGAGACCCAGTACTTC
-	12	TRBJ1-3	-	TRBV2	CASGQSGNTIYF	TGTGCCAGCGGACAGTCTGGAAACACCATATATTTT
-	14	TRBJ2-7	few	TRBV7-2	CASSLALDTYEQYF	TGTGCCAGCAGCTTAGCACTGGACACCTACGAGCAGTACTTC
-	12	TRBJ1-3	-	TRBV12-3/TRBV12-4	CASSSAGNTIYF	TGTGCCAGCAGCTCAGCGGGAAACACCATATATTTT
TRBD2	17	TRBJ2-1	-	TRBV27	CATQLAGGPIAYNEQFF	TGTGCCACCCAACTAGCGGGAGGGCCAATAGCGTACAATGAGCAGTTCTTC
TRBD1	15	TRBJ2-1	-	TRBV24-1	CATSDSGTGYNGQFF	TGTGCCACCAGTGATTCCGGGACAGGGTACAATGGGCAGTTCTTC
TRBD1	15	TRBJ2-7	-	TRBV6-1	CASSEAGQGAKEQYF	TGTGCCAGCAGTGAGGCGGGACAGGGGGCGAAGGAGCAGTACTTC
-	13	TRBJ1-1	few	TRBV6-5	CASRPLGGTEAFF	TGTGCCAGCAGGCCGTTAGGGGGCACTGAAGCTTTCTTT
-	15	TRBJ1-1	-	TRBV27	CASSFTGQIGTEAFF	TGTGCCAGCAGTTTCACAGGTCAAATCGGCACTGAAGCTTTCTTT
TRBD1	16	TRBJ2-2	-	TRBV7-8	CASSLGGTGNTGELFF	TGTGCCAGCAGCTTAGGTGGGACAGGGAACACCGGGGAGCTGTTTTTT
TRBD2	16	TRBJ2-5	-	TRBV24-1	CATSDPGREGRETQYF	TGTGCCACCAGTGACCCAGGACGGGAGGGCAGGGAGACCCAGTACTTC
-	16	TRBJ2-4	-	TRBV28	CASSPAGQGGKNIQYF	TGTGCCAGCAGCCCGGCAGGGCAGGGGGGCAAAAACATTCAGTACTTC
TRBD1	15	TRBJ2-1	-	TRBV18	CASSLGAGQGNEQFF	TGTGCCAGCTCACTCGGGGCCGGACAGGGCAATGAGCAGTTCTTC
TRBD1	13	TRBJ1-4	-	TRBV29-1	CSVAPGQNEKLFF	TGCAGCGTGGCGCCGGGACAGAATGAAAAACTGTTTTTT
-	16	TRBJ1-2	-	TRBV15	CATSRGGPAYNYGYTF	TGTGCCACCAGCAGAGGCGGGCCTGCCTATAACTATGGCTACACCTTC
TRBD2	18	TRBJ2-7	-	TRBV19	CASSIRLAGTQRSYEQYF	TGTGCCAGTAGTATTCGGCTAGCGGGAACACAGCGCTCCTACGAGCAGTACTTC
-	15	TRBJ1-3	-	TRBV19	CASSRVGSSGNTIYF	TGTGCCAGTAGTCGAGTCGGGTCCTCTGGAAACACCATATATTTT
-	13	TRBJ1-2	-	TRBV28	CACLERDNYGYTF	TGTGCCTGCCTAGAGAGGGATAACTATGGCTACACCTTC
TRBD1	13	TRBJ1-1	-	TRBV19	CASSQQGATEAFF	TGTGCCAGTAGTCAACAGGGGGCGACTGAAGCTTTCTTT
TRBD1	14	TRBJ1-4	-	TRBV7-6	CASSPMQGDEKLFF	TGTGCCAGCAGCCCCATGCAGGGGGACGAAAAACTGTTTTTT
TRBD1	15	TRBJ2-7	-	TRBV5-1	CASSRGDRGPYEQYF	TGCGCCAGCAGTCGGGGTGACAGGGGGCCCTACGAGCAGTACTTC
-	15	TRBJ1-2	once	TRBV5-5	CASTLQGYANYGYTF	TGTGCCAGCACCCTCCAGGGTTACGCTAACTATGGCTACACCTTC